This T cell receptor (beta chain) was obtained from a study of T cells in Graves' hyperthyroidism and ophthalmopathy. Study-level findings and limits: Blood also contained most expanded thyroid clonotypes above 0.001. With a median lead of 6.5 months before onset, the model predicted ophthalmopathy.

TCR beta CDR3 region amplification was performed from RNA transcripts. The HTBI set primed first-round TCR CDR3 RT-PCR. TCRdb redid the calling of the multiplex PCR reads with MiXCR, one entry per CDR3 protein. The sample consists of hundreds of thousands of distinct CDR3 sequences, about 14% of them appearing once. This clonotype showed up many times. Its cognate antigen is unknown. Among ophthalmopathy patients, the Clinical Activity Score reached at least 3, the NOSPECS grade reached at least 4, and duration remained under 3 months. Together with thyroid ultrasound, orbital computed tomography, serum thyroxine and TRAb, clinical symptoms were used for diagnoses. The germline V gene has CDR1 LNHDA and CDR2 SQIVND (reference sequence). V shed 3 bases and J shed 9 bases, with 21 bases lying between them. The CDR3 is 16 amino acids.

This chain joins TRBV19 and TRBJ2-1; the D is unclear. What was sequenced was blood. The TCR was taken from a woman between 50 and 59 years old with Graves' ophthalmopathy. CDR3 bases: TGTGCCAGTAGTATTCAAGGGTCCTTTGTTCTCGGTGAGCAGTTCTTC. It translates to CASSIQGSFVLGEQFF.